This T cell receptor beta chain was captured by sequencing in a study of shared clonotypes between healthy human individuals (dated by TCRdb to the early 2020s). Background on the whole study: A couple of women and a few men aged 18 to 49 years were included in the cohort. Per donor, three plates each were used for CD4 naive and CD4 memory, two for CD8 naive, and one for CD8 memory. Per donor, leukapheresis produced somewhere between about 0.9 and 9.5 billion PBMCs. Libraries were prepared and TCR repertoires were sequenced by different laboratories using diverse techniques, in order to increase sequencing depth and limit assay-specific biases. To estimate repertoire size and how much clonotypes are shared between individuals, the study performed deep sequencing of blood TCR repertoires from a few healthy adults. Overall results and qualifications from the work: Higher generation probabilities were observed for clonotypes shared by all four sorted-subset donors than for non-shared clonotypes. Incomplete sequencing was indicated by rarefaction of sorted-subset datasets, despite the large sequencing depth. Because the study included a small number of donors, the genetic and exposure-history diversity represented was limited. Naive subsets generally had larger estimated clonotype richness than memory subsets. Sampling was limited to blood, and TCR repertoires in tissue likely differ from TCR repertoires in blood. Based on pairwise subsampling, the degree of clonotype sharing among donors was expected to be affected by sequencing depth. Sharing across four donors was observed for roughly 5.4% of naive CD4, over 3% of naive CD8, 2% to 2.5% of memory CD4, and approximately 0.41% of memory CD8 clonotypes.

CDR1 and CDR2 were assigned from the germline V gene as MDHEN and SYDVKM. Between the V and J ends, shortened by 2 bases and 0 bases respectively, the junction contains 11 bases. From its cysteine to its phenylalanine, the CDR3 spans 15 amino acids. Only the CDR3 DNA stays, 45 bases, in frame from base 1. Donors were healthy HIV-negative adults with no recently reported acute infections or vaccinations. Every donor was a Caucasian adult living in Nashville, Tennessee, USA. CD4+ T cells were enriched by magnetic negative selection; naive cells were then positively selected on CD45RA, and the negative fraction formed the memory subset. Blood was collected by leukapheresis, and PBMCs were isolated by Ficoll-Histopaque density gradient centrifugation and then cryopreserved in liquid nitrogen vapor phase. Analytical flow cytometry was used to check the purity and quantity of every magnetically sorted T cell population. Genomic DNA was isolated from every sorted fraction and measured by UV absorbance on a Nanodrop 2000c.

Using the deep immunoSEQ assay, multiplex PCR amplified TCR CDR3 regions from genomic DNA. Genomic DNA extracted from each cell subset was distributed evenly over all wells of several immunoSEQ 96-well plates, and each plate served as one replicate. For sorted subsets, 200 to 250 ng genomic DNA, equal to tens of thousands of T cell genomes, was loaded into each replicate PCR. Purified libraries were measured with a Qubit 3.0 fluorometer, size-checked on a Bioanalyzer 2100, and measured again with the KAPA Library Quantification kit. Every immunoSEQ 96-well plate was sequenced on a separate single-read 150-cycle Illumina NextSeq 550 flow cell. Per the authors' processing: Because only junctional sequences without quality scores were contained in the immunoSEQ output, filtering matching that applied to full-length reads could not be performed. To assign V/J genes and CDR3, sequences were annotated against IMGT germline references using PyIR, a Python wrapper for IgBLAST v1.9. Reads were removed for weak V/J assignments (E-value above 1e-6), missing CDR3, stop codons, out-of-frame junctions, or ambiguous translated residues. V3J clonotypes were defined as sequences sharing the same inferred V gene, J gene, and CDR3 amino acid sequence. To compute the percentage overlap between repertoires, the number of shared unique clonotypes was divided by the size of the smaller repertoire. Richness of each repertoire was evaluated using RTK rarefaction, the Chao1 estimator, and Recon v2.1 estimates of unobserved clonotypes. Generation probabilities were computed with OLGA for all TCRbeta clonotypes obtained by the gDNA method from four donors. What TCRdb holds here is the immuneACCESS table cut down to in-frame rearrangements. Part of the clones is not present; checked against another copy, under half of the missing clones reflect an unresolved V gene, and the others are unexplained. That table furnishes V, J and clone size, whereas the DNA furnished D and trimming. Here the sample has about 640,000 clones; 60% to 80% occur a single time. The top ten clonotypes cover approximately 2% of the sample.

Remarks on this clone: Its antigen is still unknown. The record has no base qualities; no much larger clone is one base away.

The chain was built from TRBV28 and TRBJ2-7, and TRBD2 may be the D gene, going by 5 matching bases. The material sequenced was memory CD4+ T cells sorted from blood. This sample's cell subset or site label indicates: CD45RA-negative fraction. This TCR was sampled from a woman in her twenties or thirties in good health. CDR3 reads: CASSLRSGYSYEQYF. The nucleotides are TGTGCCAGCAGTTTAAGAAGCGGCTACTCCTACGAGCAGTACTTC.